The TCR beta chain under discussion was sequenced for a study of blood T cell repertoires in COVID-19. This CDR3 is built from 14 residues. The V and J ends lost 3 bases and 6 bases, in that order; junction bases with no gene match: 6. From germline, CDR1 is SGHTA and CDR2 FQGNSA. Generated by immunoSEQ multiplex PCR, the TCRdb table keeps only in-frame clones and is missing some. Altogether tens of thousands of clones are present, about 91% being singletons, with the ten largest covering about 2.2%. The chain combines TRBV7-2 with TRBJ2-7, with TRBD2 matching over 9 bases. Sequencing was carried out using peripheral blood. This sequence originates from a man aged 60 to 75 with acute or convalescent COVID-19. As DNA, the CDR3 is TGTGCCAGCAGCTTGACTAGCGGTGGCCCCGAGCAGTACTTC. Its protein is CASSLTSGGPEQYF.